This T cell receptor (beta chain) was found in a study of blood T cells in healthy people across ages. The use of a sample-barcoded 5' primer and a J-beta primer mix characterized a second PCR of 7 to 11 cycles. TCRdb reanalysed the 5' RACE reads using MiXCR and keeps one entry per CDR3 protein. The profile shows roughly 830,000 distinct CDR3 sequences, approximately 59% of them singletons. Only a few counts were recorded for this clonotype. The CDR3 runs 15 residues. CDR1 and CDR2 (germline): SGHVS, FNYEAQ. V lost 4 bases to trimming and J lost 3 bases, with 16 bases between them. The clonotype originates from a man aged 30 to 45 in good health. The sample comprised blood. The chain recombines TRBV7-6 with TRBJ2-7; D gene unclear. The CDR3 nucleotides are TGTGCCAGCAGCTATCAGGCTTCTGCCAACTACGAGCAGTACTTC. Residues: CASSYQASANYEQYF.